This TCR beta chain derives from a study of early T cells in non-severe SARS-CoV-2 infection. MiXCR was run by TCRdb on the 5' RACE reads, yielding one entry per CDR3 protein. The sample carries more than 95,000 distinct CDR3 sequences, about 16% recorded once. From germline, CDR1 is MGHRA and CDR2 YSYEKL. The V end was cut by 4 bases, the J end by 2 bases, with 15 bases between. The CDR3 consists of 16 residues. This chain links TRBV4-1 with TRBJ1-5; D possibly corresponds to TRBD1 (5 bases). This clonotype was sampled from an adult who was a healthcare worker with PCR-confirmed SARS-CoV-2 infection or an uninfected control (not recorded which). Sample: whole blood. CDR3 sequence reads: CASSLLPRGGNQPQHF. In DNA form, the CDR3 reads TGCGCCAGCAGCCTTCTACCTAGGGGTGGCAATCAGCCCCAGCATTTT.